This TCR beta chain was documented in a study of OX40 agonist ivuxolimab in advanced cancers. Study-level information: Ivuxolimab, an antibody acting as an agonist of OX40 (CD134), was used to treat patients. Participants, roughly 81% male, averaged roughly 60 years of age, ranging from roughly 23 to 90.

The table came from immunoSEQ multiplex PCR; TCRdb's copy has only in-frame clones and leaves some out. Of some 18,000 clones in the sample, more than 65% were seen once. Patients were ineligible given autoimmune disease history or systemic immunosuppression. Trimming removed 1 base from V and 5 bases from J; junction bases left unmatched: 7. The CDR3 is 15 residues long. Per germline, CDR1 MNHEY and CDR2 SMNVEV (reference sequence). The receptor was derived from an adult with an advanced solid tumor such as melanoma, head and neck, liver or kidney cancer. The sample here was CD4+ or CD8+ T cells sorted from blood, taken in a trial of the OX40 agonist ivuxolimab. The rearrangement links TRBV27 to TRBJ1-1, with 7 nucleotides matching TRBD1. CDR3 sequence: CASSLYRQGGTEAFF. CDR3 DNA sequence: TGTGCCAGCAGTTTATACCGACAGGGAGGGACTGAAGCTTTCTTT.